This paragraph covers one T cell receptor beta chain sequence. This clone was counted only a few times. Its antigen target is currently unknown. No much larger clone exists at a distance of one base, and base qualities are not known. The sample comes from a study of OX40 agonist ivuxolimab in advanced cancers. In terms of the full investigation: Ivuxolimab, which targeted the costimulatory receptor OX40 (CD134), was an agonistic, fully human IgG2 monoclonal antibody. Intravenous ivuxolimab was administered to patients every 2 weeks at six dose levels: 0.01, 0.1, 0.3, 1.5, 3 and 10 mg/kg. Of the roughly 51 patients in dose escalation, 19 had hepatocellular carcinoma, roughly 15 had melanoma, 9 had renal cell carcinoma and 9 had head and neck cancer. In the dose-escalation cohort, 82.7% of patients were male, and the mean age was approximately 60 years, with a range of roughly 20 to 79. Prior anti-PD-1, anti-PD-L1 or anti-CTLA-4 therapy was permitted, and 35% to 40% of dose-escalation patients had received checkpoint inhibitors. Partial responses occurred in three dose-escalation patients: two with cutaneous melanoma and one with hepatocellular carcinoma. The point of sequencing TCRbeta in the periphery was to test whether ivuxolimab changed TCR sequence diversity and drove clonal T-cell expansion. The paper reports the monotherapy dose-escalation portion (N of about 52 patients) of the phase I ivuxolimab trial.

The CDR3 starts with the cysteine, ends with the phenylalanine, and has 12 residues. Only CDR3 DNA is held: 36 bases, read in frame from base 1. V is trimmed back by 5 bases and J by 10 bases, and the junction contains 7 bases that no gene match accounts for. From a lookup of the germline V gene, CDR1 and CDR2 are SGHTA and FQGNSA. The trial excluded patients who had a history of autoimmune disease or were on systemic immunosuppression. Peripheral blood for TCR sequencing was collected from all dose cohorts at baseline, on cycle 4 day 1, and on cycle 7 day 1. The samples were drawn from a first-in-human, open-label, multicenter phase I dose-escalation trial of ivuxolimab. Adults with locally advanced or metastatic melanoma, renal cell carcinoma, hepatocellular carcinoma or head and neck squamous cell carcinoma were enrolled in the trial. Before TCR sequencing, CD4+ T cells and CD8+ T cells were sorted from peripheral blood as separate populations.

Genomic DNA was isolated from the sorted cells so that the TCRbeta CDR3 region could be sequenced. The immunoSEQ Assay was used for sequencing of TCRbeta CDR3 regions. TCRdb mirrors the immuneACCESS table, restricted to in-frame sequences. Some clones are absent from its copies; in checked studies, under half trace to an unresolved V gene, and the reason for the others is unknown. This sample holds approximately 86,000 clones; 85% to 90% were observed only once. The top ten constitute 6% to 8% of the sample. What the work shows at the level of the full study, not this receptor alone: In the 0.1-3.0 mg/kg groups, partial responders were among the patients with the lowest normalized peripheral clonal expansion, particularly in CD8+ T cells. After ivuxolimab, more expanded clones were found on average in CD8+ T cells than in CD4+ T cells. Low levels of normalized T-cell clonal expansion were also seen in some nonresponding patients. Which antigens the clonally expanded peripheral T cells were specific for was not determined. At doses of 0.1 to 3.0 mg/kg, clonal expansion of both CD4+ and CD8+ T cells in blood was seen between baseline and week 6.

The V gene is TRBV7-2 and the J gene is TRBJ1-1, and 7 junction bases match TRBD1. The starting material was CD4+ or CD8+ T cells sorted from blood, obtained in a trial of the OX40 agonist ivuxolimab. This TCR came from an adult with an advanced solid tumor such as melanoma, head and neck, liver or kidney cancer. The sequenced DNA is TGTGCCAGCAGCGCCCGACAGGGCGCAGCTTTCTTT. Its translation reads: CASSARQGAAFF.